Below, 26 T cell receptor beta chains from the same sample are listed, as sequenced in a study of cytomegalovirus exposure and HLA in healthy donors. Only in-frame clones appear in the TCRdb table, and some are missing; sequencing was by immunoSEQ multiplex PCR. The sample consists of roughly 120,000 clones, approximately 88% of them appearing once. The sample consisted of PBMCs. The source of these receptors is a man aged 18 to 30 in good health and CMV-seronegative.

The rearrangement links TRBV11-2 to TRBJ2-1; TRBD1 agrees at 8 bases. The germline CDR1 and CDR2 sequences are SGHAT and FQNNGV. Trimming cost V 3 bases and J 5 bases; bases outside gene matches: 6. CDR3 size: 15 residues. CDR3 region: CASSFWGQDDNEQFF. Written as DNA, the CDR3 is TGTGCCAGCAGCTTCTGGGGACAGGATGACAATGAGCAGTTCTTC.

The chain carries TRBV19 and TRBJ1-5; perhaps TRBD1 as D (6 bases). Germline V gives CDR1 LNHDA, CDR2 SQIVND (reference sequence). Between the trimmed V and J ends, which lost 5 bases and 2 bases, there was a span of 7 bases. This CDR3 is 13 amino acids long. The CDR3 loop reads CASSRQGNQPQHF. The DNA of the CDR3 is TGTGCCAGTAGTCGACAGGGCAATCAGCCCCAGCATTTT.

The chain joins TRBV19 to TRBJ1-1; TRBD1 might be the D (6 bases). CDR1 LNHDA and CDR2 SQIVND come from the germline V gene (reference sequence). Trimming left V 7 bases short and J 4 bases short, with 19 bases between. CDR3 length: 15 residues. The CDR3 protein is CASKPTGWWVTEAFF. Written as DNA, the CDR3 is TGTGCCAGTAAACCAACAGGGTGGTGGGTCACTGAAGCTTTCTTT.

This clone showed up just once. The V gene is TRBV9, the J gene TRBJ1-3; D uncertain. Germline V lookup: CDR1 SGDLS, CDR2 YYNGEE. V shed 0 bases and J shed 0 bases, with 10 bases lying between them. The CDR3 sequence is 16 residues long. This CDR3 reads CASSVVAAGSGNTIYF. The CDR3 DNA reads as TGTGCCAGCAGCGTAGTAGCGGCAGGCTCTGGAAACACCATATATTTT.

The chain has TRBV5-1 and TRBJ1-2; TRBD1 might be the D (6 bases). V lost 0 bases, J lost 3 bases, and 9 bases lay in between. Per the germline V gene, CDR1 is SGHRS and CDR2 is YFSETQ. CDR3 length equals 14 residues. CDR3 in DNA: TGCGCCAGCAGCTTGGCGGACAGTGACTATGGCTACACCTTC. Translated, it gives CASSLADSDYGYTF.

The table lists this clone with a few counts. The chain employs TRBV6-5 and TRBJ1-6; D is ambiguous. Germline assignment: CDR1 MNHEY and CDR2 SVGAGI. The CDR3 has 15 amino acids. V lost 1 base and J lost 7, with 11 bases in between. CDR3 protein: CASSYFGVRNSPLHF. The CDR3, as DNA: TGTGCCAGCAGTTACTTCGGGGTTCGGAATTCACCCCTCCACTTT.

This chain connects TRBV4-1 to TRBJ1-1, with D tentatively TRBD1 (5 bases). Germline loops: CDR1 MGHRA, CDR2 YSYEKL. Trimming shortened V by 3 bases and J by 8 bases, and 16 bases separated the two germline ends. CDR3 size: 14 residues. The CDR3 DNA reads TGCGCCAGCAGCCAGGCTACAGGACCGCTCGAAGCTTTCTTT. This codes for CASSQATGPLEAFF.

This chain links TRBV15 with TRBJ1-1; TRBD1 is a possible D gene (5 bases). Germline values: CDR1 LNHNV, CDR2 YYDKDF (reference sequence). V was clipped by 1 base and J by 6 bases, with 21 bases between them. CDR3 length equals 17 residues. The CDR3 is CATSRANGGTDGAEAFF. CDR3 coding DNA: TGTGCCACCAGCAGAGCTAATGGGGGGACGGATGGGGCTGAAGCTTTCTTT.

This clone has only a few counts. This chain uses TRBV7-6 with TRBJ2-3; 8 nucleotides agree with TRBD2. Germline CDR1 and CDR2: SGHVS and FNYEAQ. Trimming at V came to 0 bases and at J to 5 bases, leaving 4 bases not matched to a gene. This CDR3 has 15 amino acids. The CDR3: CASSLAGGAGDTQYF. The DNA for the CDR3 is TGTGCCAGCAGCTTAGCCGGGGGGGCAGGAGATACGCAGTATTTT.

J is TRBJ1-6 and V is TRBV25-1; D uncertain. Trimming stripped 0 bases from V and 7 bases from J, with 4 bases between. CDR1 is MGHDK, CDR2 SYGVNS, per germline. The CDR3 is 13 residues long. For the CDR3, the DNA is TGTGCCAGCAGTGAATATTCAAATTCACCCCTCCACTTT. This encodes CASSEYSNSPLHF.

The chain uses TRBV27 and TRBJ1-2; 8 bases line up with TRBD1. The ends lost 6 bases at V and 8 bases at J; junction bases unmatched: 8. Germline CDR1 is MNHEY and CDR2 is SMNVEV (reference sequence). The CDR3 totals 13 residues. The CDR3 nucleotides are TGTGCCAGCAGCCAATCGACAGGGGTAGGCTACACCTTC. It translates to CASSQSTGVGYTF.

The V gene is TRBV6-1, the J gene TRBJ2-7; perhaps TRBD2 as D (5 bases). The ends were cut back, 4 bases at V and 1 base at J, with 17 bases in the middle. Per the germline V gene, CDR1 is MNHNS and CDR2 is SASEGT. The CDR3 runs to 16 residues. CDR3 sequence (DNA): TGTGCCAGCAGTGGCCTAACTAGTTCGCGGTCCTACGAGCAGTACTTC. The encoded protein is CASSGLTSSRSYEQYF.

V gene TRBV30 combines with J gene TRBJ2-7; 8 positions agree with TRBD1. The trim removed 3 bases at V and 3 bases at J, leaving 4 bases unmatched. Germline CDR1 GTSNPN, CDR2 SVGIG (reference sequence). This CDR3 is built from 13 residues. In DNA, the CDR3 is TGTGCCTGGAGAAAGGACAGGGACTACGAGCAGTACTTC. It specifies CAWRKDRDYEQYF.

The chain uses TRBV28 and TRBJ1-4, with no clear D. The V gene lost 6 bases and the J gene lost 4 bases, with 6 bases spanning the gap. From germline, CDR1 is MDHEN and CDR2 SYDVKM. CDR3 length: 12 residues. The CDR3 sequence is CASSGFNEKLFF. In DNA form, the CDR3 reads TGTGCCAGCAGCGGTTTTAATGAAAAACTGTTTTTT.

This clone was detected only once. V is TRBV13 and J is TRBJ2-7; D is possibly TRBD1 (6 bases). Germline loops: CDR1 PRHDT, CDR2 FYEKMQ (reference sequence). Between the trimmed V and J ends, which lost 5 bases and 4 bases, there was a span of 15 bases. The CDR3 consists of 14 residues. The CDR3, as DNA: TGTGCCAGCAGCCAGATAGGACAGATTTACGAGCAGTACTTC. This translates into CASSQIGQIYEQYF.

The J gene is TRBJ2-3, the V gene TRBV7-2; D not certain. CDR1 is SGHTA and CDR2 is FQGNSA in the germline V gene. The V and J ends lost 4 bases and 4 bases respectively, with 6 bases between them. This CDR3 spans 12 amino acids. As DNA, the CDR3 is TGTGCCAGCAGCTACATCGCAGATACGCAGTATTTT. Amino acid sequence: CASSYIADTQYF.

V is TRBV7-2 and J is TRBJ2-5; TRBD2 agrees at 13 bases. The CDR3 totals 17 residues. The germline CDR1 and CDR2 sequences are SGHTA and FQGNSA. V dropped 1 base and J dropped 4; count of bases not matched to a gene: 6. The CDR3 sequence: CASSLELAGGPLETQYF. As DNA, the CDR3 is TGTGCCAGCAGCTTAGAACTAGCGGGAGGGCCATTAGAGACCCAGTACTTC. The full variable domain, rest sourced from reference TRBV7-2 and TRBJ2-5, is GAGVSQSPSNKVTEKGKDVELRCDPISGHTALYWYRQSLGQGLEFLIYFQGNSAPDKSGLPSDRFSAERTGGSVSTLTIQRTQQEDSAVYLCASSLELAGGPLETQYFGPGTRLLVL.

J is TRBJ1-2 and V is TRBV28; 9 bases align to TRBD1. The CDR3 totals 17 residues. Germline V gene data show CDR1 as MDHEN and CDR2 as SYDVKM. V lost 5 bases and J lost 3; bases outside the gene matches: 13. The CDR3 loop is CASSPQGQGPMDYGYTF. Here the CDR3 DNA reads TGTGCCAGCAGTCCCCAGGGACAGGGTCCGATGGACTATGGCTACACCTTC.

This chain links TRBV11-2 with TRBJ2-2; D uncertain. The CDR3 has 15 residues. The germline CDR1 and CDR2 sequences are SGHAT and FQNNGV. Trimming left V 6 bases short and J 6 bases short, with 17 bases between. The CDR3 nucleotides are TGTGCCAGCAGAGTTCCAGGTAGAAAGGCCGGGGAGCTGTTTTTT. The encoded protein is CASRVPGRKAGELFF.

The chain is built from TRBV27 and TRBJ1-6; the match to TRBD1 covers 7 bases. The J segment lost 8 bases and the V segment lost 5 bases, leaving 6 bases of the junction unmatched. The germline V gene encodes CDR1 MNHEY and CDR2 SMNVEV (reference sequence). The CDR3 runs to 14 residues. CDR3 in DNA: TGTGCCAGCAGTCTCGACAGGGATCATTCACCCCTCCACTTT. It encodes CASSLDRDHSPLHF.

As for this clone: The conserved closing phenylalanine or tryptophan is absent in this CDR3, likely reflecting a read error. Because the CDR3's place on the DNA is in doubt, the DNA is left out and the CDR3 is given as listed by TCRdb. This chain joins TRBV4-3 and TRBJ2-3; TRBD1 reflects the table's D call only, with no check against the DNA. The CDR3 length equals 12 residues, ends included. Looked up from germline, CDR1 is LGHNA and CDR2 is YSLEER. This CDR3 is CASSLPPGGDCL.

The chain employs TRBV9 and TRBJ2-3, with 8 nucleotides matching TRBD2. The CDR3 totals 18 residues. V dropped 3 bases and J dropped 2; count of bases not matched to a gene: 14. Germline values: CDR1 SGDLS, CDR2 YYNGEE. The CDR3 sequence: CASSAPPPGTSPTDTQYF. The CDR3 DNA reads TGTGCCAGCAGCGCGCCCCCTCCCGGGACTAGTCCCACAGATACGCAGTATTTT.

CDR3 DNA sequence: TGTGCCAGCAGTTATCGTAGGGGGTCGGGCACTGAAGCTTTCTTT. As protein: CASSYRRGSGTEAFF. The chain joins TRBV6-5 to TRBJ1-1, with a tentative D call TRBD1 (6 bases). From germline, CDR1 is MNHEY and CDR2 SVGAGI. The CDR3 contains 15 residues. V was trimmed by 3 bases and J by 4 bases, leaving 15 bases between them.

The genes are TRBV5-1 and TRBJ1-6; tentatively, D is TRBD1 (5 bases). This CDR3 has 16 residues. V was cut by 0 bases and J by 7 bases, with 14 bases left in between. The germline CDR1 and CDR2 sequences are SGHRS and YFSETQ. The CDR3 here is CASSLAGGTSNSPLHF. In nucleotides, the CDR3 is TGCGCCAGCAGCTTGGCCGGGGGTACCAGCAATTCACCCCTCCACTTT.

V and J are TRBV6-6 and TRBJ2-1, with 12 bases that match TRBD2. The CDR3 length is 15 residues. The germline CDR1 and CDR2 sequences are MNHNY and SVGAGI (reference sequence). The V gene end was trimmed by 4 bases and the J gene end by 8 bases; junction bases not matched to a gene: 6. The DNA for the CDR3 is TGTGCCAGCAGTTTCCTAGCGGGGGGGCGGGATGAGCAGTTCTTC. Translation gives CASSFLAGGRDEQFF.

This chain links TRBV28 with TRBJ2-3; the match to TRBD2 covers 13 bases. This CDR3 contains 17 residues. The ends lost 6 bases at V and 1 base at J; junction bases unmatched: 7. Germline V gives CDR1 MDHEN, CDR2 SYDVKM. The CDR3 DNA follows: TGTGCCAGCAGGTTACTAGCGGGGGGGCCTCGCACAGATACGCAGTATTTT. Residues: CASRLLAGGPRTDTQYF.